These 26 T cell receptor beta chains came from one sample sequenced in a study of T cells in localized non-small cell lung cancer. TCRdb keeps only in-frame clones here, not all; method: immunoSEQ multiplex PCR. The sample has around 50,000 clones; 86% are singletons. The source material was peripheral blood, sampled before any cancer treatment. These receptors were collected from a male donor older than 55 with stage III squamous cell lung carcinoma.

The CDR3 loop reads CASAQLATTYEQYF. The CDR3, as DNA: TGTGCCAGCGCCCAACTAGCGACAACCTACGAGCAGTACTTC. V is TRBV10-3 and J is TRBJ2-7, with 7 bases aligning to TRBD2. The germline V gene has CDR1 ENHRY and CDR2 SYGVKD. The J segment lost 2 bases and the V segment lost 10 bases, leaving 11 bases of the junction unmatched. This CDR3 contains 14 residues.

This rearrangement joins TRBV10-1 to TRBJ1-6; D unclear. The CDR3 spans 14 residues. Germline CDR1 and CDR2: WNHNN and SYGVQD (reference sequence). The germline V and J ends were trimmed by 2 bases and 6 bases, with 8 bases remaining between them. The CDR3 DNA is TGCGCCAGCAGTGAGACAGATTCTAATTCACCCCTCCACTTT. Protein product: CASSETDSNSPLHF.

This rearrangement joins TRBV20-1 to TRBJ2-7; the D is unclear. The germline V gene has CDR1 DFQATT and CDR2 SNEGSKA (reference sequence). CDR3 length: 11 amino acids. The V end was cut by 1 base, the J end by 7 bases, with 8 bases between. The DNA of the CDR3 is TGCAGTGCTAGAGGATCACCGGAGCAGTACTTC. Translation gives CSARGSPEQYF.

The chain employs TRBV5-1 and TRBJ2-3; a weak D match, TRBD2 (6 bases). Germline V gene lookup returns CDR1 SGHRS and CDR2 YFSETQ. Trimming cost V 0 bases and J 2 bases, with 10 bases left between them. This CDR3 contains 15 residues. The CDR3 DNA is TGCGCCAGCAGCTTGGAACTAGCAGCCACAGATACGCAGTATTTT. This sequence encodes CASSLELAATDTQYF.

The chain couples TRBV19 to TRBJ1-1; no reliable D call. This CDR3 has 13 residues. The V end was cut by 6 bases, the J end by 4 bases, with 12 bases between. Per germline, CDR1 LNHDA and CDR2 SQIVND (reference sequence). The CDR3 protein is CASRYSMATEAFF. The CDR3 region has the DNA TGTGCCAGTAGGTATTCGATGGCCACTGAAGCTTTCTTT.

This sequence joins TRBV9 and TRBJ2-5; D tentatively reads TRBD1 or TRBD2 (5 bases each). This CDR3 region has 16 residues. Germline loops: CDR1 SGDLS, CDR2 YYNGEE. Trimming removed 0 bases at V and 5 bases at J, with 17 bases between. The CDR3 here is CASSVGDGSSGETQYF. As DNA, the CDR3 is TGTGCCAGCAGCGTAGGGGACGGCTCGTCAGGGGAGACCCAGTACTTC.

This chain uses TRBV9 with TRBJ1-1; a possible D gene is TRBD1 (6 bases). Germline V gives CDR1 SGDLS, CDR2 YYNGEE. The CDR3 spans 12 residues. Trimming took 4 bases from V and 7 from J, leaving 11 bases between them. For the CDR3, the DNA is TGTGCCAGCAGCCCGGGGGGGCGTGAAGCTTTCTTT. It specifies CASSPGGREAFF. The full variable domain, completed using reference TRBV9 and TRBJ1-1, is DSGVTQTPKHLITATGQRVTLRCSPRSGDLSVYWYQQSLDQGLQFLIQYYNGEERAKGNILERFSAQQFPDLHSELNLSSLELGDSALYFCASSPGGREAFFGQGTRLTVV.

The chain links TRBV29-1 to TRBJ2-2; D may correspond to TRBD1 or TRBD2 (6 bases each). The germline V gene encodes CDR1 SQVTM and CDR2 ANQGSEA. The CDR3 runs to 15 residues. V was shortened by 7 bases and J by 7 bases, with 22 bases between the two germline ends. The CDR3 nucleotides read TGCAGCGCCCGGGGCGGGTGGGGGGCGCACGGGGAGCTGTTTTTT. Protein product: CSARGGWGAHGELFF.

The genes are TRBV2 and TRBJ2-7; TRBD1 aligns across 7 bases. The trim removed 4 bases at V and 3 bases at J, leaving 6 bases unmatched. The CDR3 contains 14 residues. The germline gives CDR1 SNHLY, CDR2 FYNNEI. CDR3 nucleotides: TGTGCCAGCAGTGCCGGGGACAGCCACTACGAGCAGTACTTC. This codes for CASSAGDSHYEQYF. The whole variable domain, remainder taken from reference TRBV2 and TRBJ2-7, is EPEVTQTPSHQVTQMGQEVILRCVPISNHLYFYWYRQILGQKVEFLVSFYNNEISEKSEIFDDQFSVERPDGSNFTLKIRSTKLEDSAMYFCASSAGDSHYEQYFGPGTRLTVT.

The genes are TRBV27 and TRBJ1-2; 7 bases align to TRBD1. Germline V lookup: CDR1 MNHEY, CDR2 SMNVEV (reference sequence). CDR3 size: 14 residues. The V gene end was trimmed by 8 bases and the J gene end by 3 bases; junction bases not matched to a gene: 9. CDR3 residues: CASGEDRADYGYTF. The CDR3 DNA is TGTGCCAGCGGGGAAGACAGGGCCGACTATGGCTACACCTTC.

The chain is built from TRBV28 and TRBJ1-5; 7 bases match TRBD1. Germline CDR1 reads MDHEN; CDR2 reads SYDVKM. V dropped 8 bases and J dropped 5; count of bases not matched to a gene: 24. The CDR3 spans 19 residues. The CDR3 reads CASPVCSGWDRSPHQPQHF. The CDR3 DNA reads as TGTGCCAGCCCAGTTTGCAGTGGGTGGGACAGAAGCCCCCATCAGCCCCAGCATTTT.

There are a few counts of this clone. This chain joins TRBV25-1 and TRBJ1-6; TRBD1 matches at 7 bases. This CDR3 spans 13 amino acids. V lost 6 bases and J lost 8; bases outside the gene matches: 4. Germline CDR1 and CDR2: MGHDK and SYGVNS. The CDR3 DNA follows: TGTGCCAGCAGAAGAGGGACAGATTCACCCCTCCACTTT. Translated: CASRRGTDSPLHF. Supplemented by reference TRBV25-1 and TRBJ1-6, the full variable domain reads EADIYQTPRYLVIGTGKKITLECSQTMGHDKMYWYQQDPGMELHLIHYSYGVNSTEKGDLSSESTVSRIRTEHFPLTLESARPSHTSQYLCASRRGTDSPLHFGNGTRLTVT.

This chain links TRBV6-5 with TRBJ1-3; D not resolved. V lost 4 bases, J lost 4 bases, and 14 bases lay in between. CDR3 length equals 15 residues. Per germline, CDR1 MNHEY and CDR2 SVGAGI. The CDR3: CASSSSIAGGNTIYF. The DNA for the CDR3 is TGTGCCAGCAGTTCCTCCATAGCTGGAGGAAACACCATATATTTT.

This chain uses TRBV10-3 with TRBJ2-1; 8 bases map to TRBD1. V dropped 6 bases and J dropped 10; count of bases not matched to a gene: 5. This CDR3 has 12 amino acids. Per germline, CDR1 ENHRY and CDR2 SYGVKD. For the CDR3, the DNA is TGTGCCATCAGCGAACAGGGGGTAGAGCAGTTCTTC. This encodes CAISEQGVEQFF.

This clone came up once. As DNA, the CDR3 is TGTGCCAGCAACCCGACAGGGGCTAGCAATCAGCCCCAGCATTTT. Amino acids: CASNPTGASNQPQHF. This chain connects TRBV2 to TRBJ1-5; 8 bases are a match to TRBD1. The CDR3 covers 15 residues. In germline, CDR1 is SNHLY, CDR2 FYNNEI. Germline trimming cut 7 bases from V and 0 bases from J; bases unmatched to any gene: 5. The full variable domain, in which reference TRBV2 and TRBJ1-5 provide the parts outside the CDR3, is EPEVTQTPSHQVTQMGQEVILRCVPISNHLYFYWYRQILGQKVEFLVSFYNNEISEKSEIFDDQFSVERPDGSNFTLKIRSTKLEDSAMYFCASNPTGASNQPQHFGDGTRLSIL.

This clone was seen a handful of times. The V gene is TRBV9, the J gene TRBJ2-1; 8 nucleotides agree with TRBD1. The V segment lost 3 bases and the J segment 3 bases; nucleotides outside the gene matches: 5. This CDR3 contains 15 residues. Germline V gene sequence: CDR1 SGDLS, CDR2 YYNGEE. Written as DNA, the CDR3 is TGTGCCAGCAGCGCACAGGGGGGACTCTACAATGAGCAGTTCTTC. Amino acid sequence: CASSAQGGLYNEQFF.

This rearrangement joins TRBV29-1 to TRBJ1-6, with 7 bases that match TRBD1. The V gene end was trimmed by 5 bases and the J gene end by 0 bases; junction bases not matched to a gene: 4. CDR3 length: 15 residues. The germline V gene encodes CDR1 SQVTM and CDR2 ANQGSEA. CDR3 sequence reads: CSVTTGSSYNSPLHF. Written as DNA, the CDR3 is TGCAGCGTTACGACAGGGAGCTCCTATAATTCACCCCTCCACTTT. Full variable domain (missing parts from reference TRBV29-1 and TRBJ1-6): SAVISQKPSRDICQRGTSLTIQCQVDSQVTMMFWYRQQPGQSLTLIATANQGSEATYESGFVIDKFPISRPNLTFSTLTVSNMSPEDSSIYLCSVTTGSSYNSPLHFGNGTRLTVT.

The chain combines TRBV5-5 with TRBJ2-1, with 10 bases lining up with TRBD2. V dropped 0 bases and J dropped 4; count of bases not matched to a gene: 1. The CDR3 has 15 residues. Germline CDR1 reads SGHKS; CDR2 reads YYEKEE (reference sequence). CDR3 in amino acids: CASSLGLAGYNEQFF. The CDR3 DNA reads as TGTGCCAGCAGCTTGGGACTAGCGGGTTACAATGAGCAGTTCTTC.

The chain employs TRBV9 and TRBJ1-1; 9 bases fit TRBD1. J lost 7 bases, V lost 6 bases, and 13 bases had no gene match. Germline CDR1 is SGDLS and CDR2 is YYNGEE. CDR3 length: 15 amino acids. CDR3 residues: CASNPAGDRAIEAFF. The CDR3 DNA reads TGTGCCAGCAACCCAGCCGGGGACAGGGCGATTGAAGCTTTCTTT.

The chain couples TRBV6-1 to TRBJ2-4; D is possibly TRBD2 (6 bases). From germline, CDR1 is MNHNS and CDR2 SASEGT. Trimming removed 3 bases at V and 6 bases at J, with 12 bases between. The CDR3 runs to 14 residues. The CDR3 sequence is CASSEGIAANIQYF. Here the CDR3 DNA reads TGTGCCAGCAGTGAGGGGATAGCGGCAAACATTCAGTACTTC.

This chain connects TRBV9 to TRBJ2-3, with 8 nucleotides matching TRBD2. CDR1 SGDLS and CDR2 YYNGEE come from the germline V gene. V lost 4 bases and J lost 0; bases outside the gene matches: 10. This CDR3 comprises 17 residues. Here the CDR3 DNA reads TGTGCCAGCAGCCCTTCGGCCGCGGGGGGTAGCACAGATACGCAGTATTTT. It is translated as CASSPSAAGGSTDTQYF.

The rearrangement links TRBV6-6 to TRBJ1-4; 7 positions match TRBD1. The germline V gene encodes CDR1 MNHNY and CDR2 SVGAGI (reference sequence). The CDR3 has 14 amino acids. V gave up 3 bases and J gave up 5 bases; unmatched junction bases: 3. CDR3 loop: CASSYRGGNEKLFF. The DNA for the CDR3 is TGTGCCAGCAGTTATAGAGGGGGCAATGAAAAACTGTTTTTT.

The chain carries TRBV5-1 and TRBJ1-5; 8 bases match TRBD1. The V gene end was trimmed by 2 bases and the J gene end by 2 bases; junction bases not matched to a gene: 3. The CDR3 extends over 15 amino acids. Germline-derived CDR1 and CDR2 are SGHRS and YFSETQ. The CDR3 nucleotides read TGCGCCAGCAGCTTAACAGGGGGTGGCAATCAGCCCCAGCATTTT. It encodes CASSLTGGGNQPQHF.

The rearrangement uses TRBV19 and TRBJ1-1; tentatively, D is TRBD1 (6 bases). Trimming removed 7 bases from V and 2 bases from J, with 11 bases in between. This CDR3 is 13 amino acids long. CDR1 and CDR2 (germline): LNHDA, SQIVND (reference sequence). The CDR3: CASIGQFNTEAFF. DNA of the CDR3: TGTGCCAGTATCGGACAGTTCAACACTGAAGCTTTCTTT.

Here the CDR3 DNA reads TGTGCCAGTAGTACCGGGACAGGTCTGCAAGAGACCCAGTACTTC. Amino acid sequence: CASSTGTGLQETQYF. The chain couples TRBV19 to TRBJ2-5, with 8 bases lining up with TRBD1. Germline V gives CDR1 LNHDA, CDR2 SQIVND (reference sequence). V dropped 4 bases and J dropped 2; count of bases not matched to a gene: 6. The CDR3 extends over 15 amino acids.

The chain links TRBV12-5 to TRBJ2-3; tentatively, D is TRBD2 (6 bases). CDR3 length: 14 amino acids. The V end was cut by 7 bases, the J end by 5 bases, with 16 bases between. The germline V gene encodes CDR1 LGHNT and CDR2 FRNRAP. CDR3 region: CASAWDFVGDTQYF. Written as DNA, the CDR3 is TGTGCTAGTGCCTGGGACTTCGTCGGAGATACGCAGTATTTT.